The T cell receptor (beta chain) described here comes from a study of beta chain features in type 1 diabetes. The V gene's germline CDR1 is ENHRY and CDR2 SYGVKD. This CDR3 comprises 12 residues. The V end lost 4 bases, the J end lost 8 bases, and 9 bases lay between the germline ends. Expressed TCRB transcripts were sequenced because the isolated RNA had all been reverse transcribed beforehand. Assay used: immunoSEQ multiplex PCR; TCRdb lists only in-frame clones, some missing. The sample consists of 130,000 to 150,000 clones, about 7% of them appearing once. Researchers reported sorting CD4+ naive, central memory, regulatory and stem cell-like memory cells via CD45RO/CCR7/CD25/CD127/CD95/CD27.

This sequence joins TRBV10-3 and TRBJ2-1; D perhaps matches TRBD2 (6 bases). The receptor comes from a woman in her 30s in good health. The sequenced sample was central memory CD4+ T cells from blood. The CDR3 loop reads CAISGASDEQFF. The CDR3 DNA follows: TGTGCCATCAGTGGGGCTAGCGATGAGCAGTTCTTC.